A selection of T cell receptor beta chains follows, all from one sample in a study of OX40 agonist ivuxolimab in advanced cancers. TCRdb's table, derived via immunoSEQ multiplex PCR, lists solely in-frame clones and lacks some. Among around 110,000 clones listed, 93% were seen once. Specimen: CD4+ or CD8+ T cells sorted from blood, collected in a trial of the OX40 agonist ivuxolimab. These receptors originate from an adult with an advanced solid tumor such as melanoma, head and neck, liver or kidney cancer. Each CDR3 is given with its conserved first and last residue. Part of the rows lack a size; the others show once, few, many or a class for expanded clones.

cdr3_aa | v_call | clone_size | j_call
CASSLNGHYGYTF | TRBV27 | . | TRBJ1-2
CSVGQGDQPQHF | TRBV29-1 | . | TRBJ1-5
CASRSSLAAPWDEQFF | TRBV5-1 | . | TRBJ2-1
CASSHLPGQGTANYGYTF | TRBV4-2 | once | TRBJ1-2
CATSRDQGRDTGELFF | TRBV15 | . | TRBJ2-2
CASSLAPDETYEQYF | TRBV7-2 | once | TRBJ2-7
CASSALAGGSTDTQYF | TRBV9 | . | TRBJ2-3
CASSTNRLKETQYF | TRBV27 | once | TRBJ2-5
CASSDVGIAEAFF | TRBV25-1 | . | TRBJ1-1
CASSFRSGASYGYTF | TRBV5-4 | . | TRBJ1-2